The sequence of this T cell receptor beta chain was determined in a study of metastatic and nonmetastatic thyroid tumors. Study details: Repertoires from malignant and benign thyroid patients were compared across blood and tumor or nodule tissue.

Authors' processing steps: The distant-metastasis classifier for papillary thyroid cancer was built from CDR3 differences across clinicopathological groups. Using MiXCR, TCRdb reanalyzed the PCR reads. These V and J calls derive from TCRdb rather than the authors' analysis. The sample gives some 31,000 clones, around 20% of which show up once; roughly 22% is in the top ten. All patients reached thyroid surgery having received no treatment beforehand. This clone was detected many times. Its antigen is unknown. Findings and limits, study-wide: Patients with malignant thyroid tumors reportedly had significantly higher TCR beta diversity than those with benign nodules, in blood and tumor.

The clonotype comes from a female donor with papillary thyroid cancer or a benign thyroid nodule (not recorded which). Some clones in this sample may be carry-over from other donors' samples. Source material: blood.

As DNA, the CDR3 is TGTGCCAGTAGTTTATTCCAGGGTGGAAACACCATATATTTT. This sequence encodes CASSLFQGGNTIYF. This chain links TRBV19 with TRBJ1-3; D may be TRBD1 (5 bases). The CDR3 is made up of 14 amino acids. Looked up from germline, CDR1 is LNHDA and CDR2 is SQIVND (reference sequence). The V and J ends lost 5 bases and 3 bases respectively, with 11 bases between them. Full variable domain (rest looked up from reference TRBV19 and TRBJ1-3): DGGITQSPKYLFRKEGQNVTLSCEQNLNHDAMYWYRQDPGQGLRLIYYSQIVNDFQKGDIAEGYSVSREKKESFPLTVTSAQKNPTAFYLCASSLFQGGNTIYFGEGSWLTVV.